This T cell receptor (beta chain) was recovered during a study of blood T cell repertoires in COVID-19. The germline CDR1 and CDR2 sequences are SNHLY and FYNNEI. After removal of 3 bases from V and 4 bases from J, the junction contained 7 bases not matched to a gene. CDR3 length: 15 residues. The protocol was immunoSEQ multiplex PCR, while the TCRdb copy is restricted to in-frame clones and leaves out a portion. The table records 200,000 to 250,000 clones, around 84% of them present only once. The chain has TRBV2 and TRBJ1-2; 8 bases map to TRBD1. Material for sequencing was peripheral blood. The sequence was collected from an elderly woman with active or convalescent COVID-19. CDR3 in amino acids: CASSDGDRTSYGYTF. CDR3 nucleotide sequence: TGTGCCAGCAGTGACGGGGACAGGACCTCCTATGGCTACACCTTC.